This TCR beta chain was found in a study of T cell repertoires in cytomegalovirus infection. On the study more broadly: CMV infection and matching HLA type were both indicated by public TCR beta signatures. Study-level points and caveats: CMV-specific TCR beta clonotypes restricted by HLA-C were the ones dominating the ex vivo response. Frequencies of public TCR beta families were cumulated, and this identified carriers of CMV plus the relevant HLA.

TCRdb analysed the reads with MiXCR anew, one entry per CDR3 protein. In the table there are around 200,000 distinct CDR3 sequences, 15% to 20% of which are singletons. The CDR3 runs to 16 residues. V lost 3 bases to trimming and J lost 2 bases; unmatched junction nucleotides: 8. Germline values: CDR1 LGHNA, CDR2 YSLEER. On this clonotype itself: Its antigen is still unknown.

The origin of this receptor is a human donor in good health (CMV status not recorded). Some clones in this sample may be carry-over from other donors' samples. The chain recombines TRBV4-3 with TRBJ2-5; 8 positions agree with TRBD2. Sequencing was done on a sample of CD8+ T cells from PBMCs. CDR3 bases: TGCGCCAGCAGCCAGGGTACAGCGGGGGCACAAGAGACCCAGTACTTC. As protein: CASSQGTAGAQETQYF.